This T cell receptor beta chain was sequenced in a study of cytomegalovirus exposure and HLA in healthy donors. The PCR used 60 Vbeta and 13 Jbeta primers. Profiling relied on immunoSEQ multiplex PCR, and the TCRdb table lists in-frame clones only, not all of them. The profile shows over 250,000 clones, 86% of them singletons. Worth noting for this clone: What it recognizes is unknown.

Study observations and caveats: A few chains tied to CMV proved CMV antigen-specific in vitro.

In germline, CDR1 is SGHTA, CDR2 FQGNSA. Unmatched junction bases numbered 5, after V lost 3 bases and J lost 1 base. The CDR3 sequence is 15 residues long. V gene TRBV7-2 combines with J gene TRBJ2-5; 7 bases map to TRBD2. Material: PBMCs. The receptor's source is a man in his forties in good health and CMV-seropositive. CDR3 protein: CASSLFSGPQETQYF. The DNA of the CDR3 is TGTGCCAGCAGCTTGTTTAGCGGGCCCCAAGAGACCCAGTACTTC. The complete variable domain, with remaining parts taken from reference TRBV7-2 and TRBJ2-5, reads GAGVSQSPSNKVTEKGKDVELRCDPISGHTALYWYRQSLGQGLEFLIYFQGNSAPDKSGLPSDRFSAERTGGSVSTLTIQRTQQEDSAVYLCASSLFSGPQETQYFGPGTRLLVL.